Sequencing of this T cell receptor beta chain was carried out in a study of blood T cell repertoires in COVID-19. Study information: Material from acute and convalescent COVID-19 was sourced from the United States, Italy and Spain. T cells, B-cell-depleted T cells, or PBMCs provided the cDNA or gDNA that served as material.

Authors' analysis steps: Cell counts per sample came from amplifying reference gene primers. TCRdb's table, derived via immunoSEQ multiplex PCR, lists solely in-frame clones and lacks some. The V and J calls and clone size come from that table; D and trimming were worked out from the DNA. This table has approximately 71,000 clones, 90% appearing once. The CDR3 runs 16 residues. The junction had 10 bases not matched to a gene; V was cut back by 5 bases and J by 7 bases. The germline V gene has CDR1 LGHDT and CDR2 YNNKEL (reference sequence). Sequencing was done on a sample of peripheral blood. This TCR was sampled from a woman under 30 with acute or convalescent COVID-19. The chain employs TRBV3-1 (or the pseudogene TRBV3-2) and TRBJ2-2; 10 bases line up with TRBD2. CDR3 amino acids: CASSLFHSGRVGELFF. The CDR3, as DNA: TGTGCCAGCAGCTTATTCCACAGCGGGAGGGTCGGGGAGCTGTTTTTT.